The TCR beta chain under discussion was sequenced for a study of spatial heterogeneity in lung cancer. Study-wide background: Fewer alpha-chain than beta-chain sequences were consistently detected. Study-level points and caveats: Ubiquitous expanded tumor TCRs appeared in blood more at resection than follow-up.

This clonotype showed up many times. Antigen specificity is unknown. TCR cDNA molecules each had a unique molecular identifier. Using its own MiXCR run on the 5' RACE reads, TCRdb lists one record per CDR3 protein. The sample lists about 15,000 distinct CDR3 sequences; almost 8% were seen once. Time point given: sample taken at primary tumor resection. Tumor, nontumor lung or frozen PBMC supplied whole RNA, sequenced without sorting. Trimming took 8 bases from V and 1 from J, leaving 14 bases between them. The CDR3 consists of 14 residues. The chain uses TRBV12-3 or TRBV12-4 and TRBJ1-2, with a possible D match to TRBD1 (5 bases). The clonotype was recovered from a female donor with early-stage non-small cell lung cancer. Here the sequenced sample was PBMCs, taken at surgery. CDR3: CASASGVGNYGYTF. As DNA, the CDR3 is TGTGCCAGCGCGTCGGGGGTGGGTAACTATGGCTACACCTTC.